The rows below give T cell receptor beta chains drawn from one sample of a study of blood T cell repertoires in COVID-19. Profiled with immunoSEQ multiplex PCR; TCRdb holds only in-frame clones, not every one. The table lists about 360,000 clones, around 88% of them singletons. The sequencing sample was made of peripheral blood. The origin of the receptors is a woman in her fifties or sixties with COVID-19, enrolled during active disease. Both conserved end residues are part of each CDR3. A D gene is named only where the DNA matches it firmly. Not all rows give a size; the values are once, few, many and, for expanded clones, a class.

d_call: .
v_call: TRBV7-3
j_call: TRBJ2-3
clone_size: few
cdr3_aa: CASSLNGGTDTQYF
cdr3_nt: TGTGCCAGCAGCTTAAACGGGGGCACAGATACGCAGTATTTT

d_call: TRBD1
v_call: TRBV7-2
j_call: TRBJ2-7
clone_size: .
cdr3_aa: CASSSGQAVYEQYF
cdr3_nt: TGTGCCAGCAGCTCGGGACAGGCAGTCTACGAGCAGTACTTC

d_call: .
v_call: TRBV4-2
j_call: TRBJ2-2
clone_size: .
cdr3_aa: CASSKGVVGAVNTGELFF
cdr3_nt: TGTGCCAGCAGCAAAGGGGTCGTGGGGGCAGTGAACACCGGGGAGCTGTTTTTT

d_call: TRBD2
v_call: TRBV7-9
j_call: TRBJ2-7
clone_size: .
cdr3_aa: CASSQDTSGGYEQYF
cdr3_nt: TGTGCCAGCAGCCAGGACACCTCGGGAGGGTACGAGCAGTACTTC

d_call: .
v_call: TRBV6-5
j_call: TRBJ2-7
clone_size: .
cdr3_aa: CASIGLGEEQYF
cdr3_nt: TGTGCCAGCATCGGACTTGGGGAGGAGCAGTACTTC

d_call: TRBD1
v_call: TRBV15
j_call: TRBJ1-2
clone_size: .
cdr3_aa: CATSIHTGDGYTF
cdr3_nt: TGTGCCACCAGCATTCATACAGGGGATGGCTACACCTTC

d_call: TRBD1
v_call: TRBV29-1
j_call: TRBJ1-2
clone_size: .
cdr3_aa: CSVAPGTGGSGYTF
cdr3_nt: TGCAGCGTTGCACCCGGGACAGGGGGCAGTGGCTACACCTTC

d_call: .
v_call: TRBV6-2/TRBV6-3
j_call: TRBJ2-7
clone_size: .
cdr3_aa: CASSWPGEGEQYF
cdr3_nt: TGTGCCAGCAGTTGGCCAGGGGAAGGCGAGCAGTACTTC

d_call: .
v_call: TRBV7-3
j_call: TRBJ1-1
clone_size: .
cdr3_aa: CASSTLAGITEAFF
cdr3_nt: TGTGCCAGCAGCACTCTCGCGGGGATTACTGAAGCTTTCTTT

d_call: .
v_call: TRBV9
j_call: TRBJ2-6
clone_size: .
cdr3_aa: CASSAQRISGANVLTF
cdr3_nt: TGTGCCAGCAGCGCCCAGCGGATCTCTGGGGCCAACGTCCTGACTTTC

d_call: .
v_call: TRBV3-1/TRBV3-2
j_call: TRBJ1-1
clone_size: .
cdr3_aa: CASSQVTLWGRNTEAFF
cdr3_nt: TGTGCCAGCAGCCAAGTTACCCTCTGGGGGCGGAACACTGAAGCTTTCTTT

d_call: TRBD2
v_call: TRBV4-1
j_call: TRBJ2-2
clone_size: few
cdr3_aa: CASSQAGGAGELFF
cdr3_nt: TGCGCCAGCAGCCAAGCCGGGGGGGCCGGGGAGCTGTTTTTT

d_call: TRBD2
v_call: TRBV5-1
j_call: TRBJ2-3
clone_size: .
cdr3_aa: CASSLSSGVADTQYF
cdr3_nt: TGCGCCAGCAGCTTGTCTAGCGGGGTGGCAGATACGCAGTATTTT

d_call: TRBD1
v_call: TRBV7-2
j_call: TRBJ1-1
clone_size: .
cdr3_aa: CASSSRDRVNMNTEAFF
cdr3_nt: TGTGCCAGCAGCTCACGGGACAGGGTCAACATGAACACTGAAGCTTTCTTT

d_call: .
v_call: TRBV3-1/TRBV3-2
j_call: TRBJ2-7
clone_size: .
cdr3_aa: CASSRDFQTPYEQYF
cdr3_nt: TGTGCCAGCAGCCGGGACTTCCAGACCCCCTACGAGCAGTACTTC